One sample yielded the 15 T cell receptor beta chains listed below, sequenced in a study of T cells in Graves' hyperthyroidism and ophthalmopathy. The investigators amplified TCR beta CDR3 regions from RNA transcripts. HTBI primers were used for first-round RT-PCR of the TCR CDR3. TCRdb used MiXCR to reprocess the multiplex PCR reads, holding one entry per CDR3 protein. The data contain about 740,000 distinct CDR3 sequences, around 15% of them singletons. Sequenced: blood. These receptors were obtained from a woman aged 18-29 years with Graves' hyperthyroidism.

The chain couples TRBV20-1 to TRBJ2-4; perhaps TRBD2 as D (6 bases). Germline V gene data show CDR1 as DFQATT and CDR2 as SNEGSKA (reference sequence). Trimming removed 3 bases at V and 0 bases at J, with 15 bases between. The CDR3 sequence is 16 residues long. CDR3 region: CSASPLGGIAKNIQYF. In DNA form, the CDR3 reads TGCAGTGCTAGCCCCTTGGGCGGGATAGCCAAAAACATTCAGTACTTC.

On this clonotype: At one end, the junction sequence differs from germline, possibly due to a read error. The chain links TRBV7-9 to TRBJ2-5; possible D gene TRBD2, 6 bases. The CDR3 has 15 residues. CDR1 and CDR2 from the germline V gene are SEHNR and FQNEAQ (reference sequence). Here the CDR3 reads CASSHQGGGQETRYF. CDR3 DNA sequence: TGTGCCAGCAGCCACCAGGGTGGAGGGCAAGAGACCCGGTACTTC.

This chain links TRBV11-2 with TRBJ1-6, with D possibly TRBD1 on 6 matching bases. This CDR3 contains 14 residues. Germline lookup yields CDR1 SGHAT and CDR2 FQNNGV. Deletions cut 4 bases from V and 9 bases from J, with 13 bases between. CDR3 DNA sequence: TGTGCCAGCAGCTCCGGGGGGGGGCCTTCACCCCTCCACTTT. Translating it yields CASSSGGGPSPLHF.

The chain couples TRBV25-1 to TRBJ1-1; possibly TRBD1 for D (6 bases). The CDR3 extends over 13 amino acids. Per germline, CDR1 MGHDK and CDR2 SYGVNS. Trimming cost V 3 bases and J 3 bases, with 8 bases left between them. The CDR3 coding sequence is TGTGCCAGCAGTGAGGGGGCCTACACTGAAGCTTTCTTT. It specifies CASSEGAYTEAFF.

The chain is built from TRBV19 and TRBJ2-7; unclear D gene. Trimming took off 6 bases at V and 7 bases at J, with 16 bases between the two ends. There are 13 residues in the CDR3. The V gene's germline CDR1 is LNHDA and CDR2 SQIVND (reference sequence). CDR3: CASSPITGVEQYF. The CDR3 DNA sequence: TGTGCCAGTAGCCCTATCACCGGAGTTGAGCAGTACTTC.

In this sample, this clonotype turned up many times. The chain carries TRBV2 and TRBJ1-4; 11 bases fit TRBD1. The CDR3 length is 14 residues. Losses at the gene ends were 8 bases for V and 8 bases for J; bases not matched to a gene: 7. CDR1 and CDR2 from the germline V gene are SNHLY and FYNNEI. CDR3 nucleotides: TGTGCCAGCGGCAGGGACAGGGGGAACGAAAAACTGTTTTTT. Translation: CASGRDRGNEKLFF.

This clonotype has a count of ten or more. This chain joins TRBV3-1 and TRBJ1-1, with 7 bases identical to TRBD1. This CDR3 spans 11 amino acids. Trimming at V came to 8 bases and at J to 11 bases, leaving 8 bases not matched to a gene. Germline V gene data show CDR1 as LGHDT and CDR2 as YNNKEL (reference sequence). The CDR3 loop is CASGGRGKAFF. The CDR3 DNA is TGTGCCAGCGGTGGCAGGGGGAAGGCTTTCTTT.

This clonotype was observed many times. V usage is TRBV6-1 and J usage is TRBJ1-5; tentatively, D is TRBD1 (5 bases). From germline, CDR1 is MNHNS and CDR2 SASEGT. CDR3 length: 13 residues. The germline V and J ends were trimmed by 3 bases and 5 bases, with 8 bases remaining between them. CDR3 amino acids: CASSDDSYQPQHF. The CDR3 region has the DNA TGTGCCAGCAGTGACGACAGTTATCAGCCCCAGCATTTT.

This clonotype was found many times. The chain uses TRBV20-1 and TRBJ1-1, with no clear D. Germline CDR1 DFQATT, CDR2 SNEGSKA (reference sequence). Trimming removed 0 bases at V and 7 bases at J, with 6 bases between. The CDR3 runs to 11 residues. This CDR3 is CSARDSFEAFF. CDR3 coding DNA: TGCAGTGCTAGAGACAGTTTTGAAGCTTTCTTT.

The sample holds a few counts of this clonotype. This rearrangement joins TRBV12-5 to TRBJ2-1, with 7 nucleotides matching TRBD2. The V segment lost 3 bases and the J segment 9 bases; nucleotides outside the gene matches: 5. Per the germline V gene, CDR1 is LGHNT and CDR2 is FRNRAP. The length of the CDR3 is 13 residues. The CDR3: CASGFSGGTEQFF. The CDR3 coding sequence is TGTGCTAGTGGTTTCTCGGGAGGAACTGAGCAGTTCTTC. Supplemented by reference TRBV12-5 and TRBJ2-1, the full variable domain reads DARVTQTPRHKVTEMGQEVTMRCQPILGHNTVFWYRQTMMQGLELLAYFRNRAPLDDSGMPKDRFSAEMPDATLATLKIQPSEPRDSAVYFCASGFSGGTEQFFGPGTRLTVL.

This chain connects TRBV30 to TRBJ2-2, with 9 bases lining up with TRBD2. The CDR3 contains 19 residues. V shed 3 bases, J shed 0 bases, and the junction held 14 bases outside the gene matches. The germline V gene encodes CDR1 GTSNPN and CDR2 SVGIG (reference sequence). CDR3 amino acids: CAWRSIPGLAVTNTGELFF. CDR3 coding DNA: TGTGCCTGGAGATCCATTCCGGGACTAGCCGTTACGAACACCGGGGAGCTGTTTTTT.

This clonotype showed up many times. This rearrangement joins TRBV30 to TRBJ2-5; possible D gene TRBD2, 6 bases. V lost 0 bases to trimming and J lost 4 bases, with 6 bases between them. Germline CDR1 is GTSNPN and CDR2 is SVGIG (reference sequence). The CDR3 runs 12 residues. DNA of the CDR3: TGTGCCTGGAGTGTCGGGGGAGAGACCCAGTACTTC. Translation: CAWSVGGETQYF. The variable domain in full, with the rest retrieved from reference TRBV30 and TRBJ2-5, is SQTIHQWPATLVQPVGSPLSLECTVEGTSNPNLYWYRQAAGRGLQLLFYSVGIGQISSEVPQNLSASRPQDRQFILSSKKLLLSDSGFYLCAWSVGGETQYFGPGTRLLVL.

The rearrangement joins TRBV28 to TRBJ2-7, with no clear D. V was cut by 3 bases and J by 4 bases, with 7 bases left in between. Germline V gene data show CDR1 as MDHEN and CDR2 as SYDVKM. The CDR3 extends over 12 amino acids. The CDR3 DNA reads TGTGCCAGCAGTTTTGGCATATACGAGCAGTACTTC. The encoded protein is CASSFGIYEQYF.

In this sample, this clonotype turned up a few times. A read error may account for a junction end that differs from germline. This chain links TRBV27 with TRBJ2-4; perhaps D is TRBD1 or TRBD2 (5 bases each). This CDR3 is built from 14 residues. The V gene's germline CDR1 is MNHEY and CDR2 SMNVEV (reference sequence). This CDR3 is CAGSLPGPGNIQYF. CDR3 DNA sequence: TGTGCCGGCAGTCTCCCGGGACCCGGGAACATTCAGTACTTC.

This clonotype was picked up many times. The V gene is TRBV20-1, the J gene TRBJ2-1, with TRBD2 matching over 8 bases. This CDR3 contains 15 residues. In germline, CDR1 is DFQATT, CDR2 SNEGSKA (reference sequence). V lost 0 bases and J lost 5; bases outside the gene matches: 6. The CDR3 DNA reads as TGCAGTGCTAGAGATTACGGGAGGGTCAACAATGAGCAGTTCTTC. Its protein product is CSARDYGRVNNEQFF.